These 17 T cell receptor beta chains share one sample of origin, sequenced in a study of blood T cell repertoires in COVID-19. Here immunoSEQ multiplex PCR was the method, and the copy in TCRdb shows in-frame clones only, minus some. The table shows 84,000 or so clones, with roughly 80% occurring only once. Input material: peripheral blood. These receptors were obtained from a human donor in a cohort sampled during active COVID-19.

The V and J genes are TRBV5-1 and TRBJ2-5; TRBD1 is a possible D gene (6 bases). Germline lookup yields CDR1 SGHRS and CDR2 YFSETQ. The CDR3 is 14 residues long. Trimming removed 0 bases from V and 5 bases from J, with 11 bases in between. CDR3 in DNA: TGCGCCAGCAGCTTGGACAGGGTGGGGGAGACCCAGTACTTC. The encoded protein is CASSLDRVGETQYF.

This chain links TRBV19 with TRBJ1-6, with 7 bases aligning to TRBD1. This CDR3 spans 15 amino acids. Germline values: CDR1 LNHDA, CDR2 SQIVND (reference sequence). V lost 6 bases and J lost 5; bases outside the gene matches: 7. Here the CDR3 reads CASSRTGSNNSPLHF. As DNA, the CDR3 is TGTGCCAGTAGCCGGACAGGAAGTAATAATTCACCCCTCCACTTT. The full variable domain, in which reference TRBV19 and TRBJ1-6 provide the parts outside the CDR3, is DGGITQSPKYLFRKEGQNVTLSCEQNLNHDAMYWYRQDPGQGLRLIYYSQIVNDFQKGDIAEGYSVSREKKESFPLTVTSAQKNPTAFYLCASSRTGSNNSPLHFGNGTRLTVT.

This chain connects TRBV10-2 to TRBJ1-2; a weak D match, TRBD1 (5 bases). Trimming removed 10 bases from V and 7 bases from J, with 13 bases in between. CDR3 length: 11 amino acids. Germline V gene sequence: CDR1 WSHSY, CDR2 SAAADI. This chain's CDR3 is CATYGGGGYTF. CDR3 nucleotide sequence: TGCGCCACCTACGGGGGGGGTGGCTACACCTTC.

The chain joins TRBV30 to TRBJ2-7; D possibly corresponds to TRBD1 (6 bases). V lost 0 bases, J lost 3 bases, and 12 bases lay in between. The CDR3 is made up of 14 amino acids. The germline V gene encodes CDR1 GTSNPN and CDR2 SVGIG (reference sequence). This CDR3 reads CAWSVSTGVYEQYF. The DNA of the CDR3 is TGTGCCTGGAGTGTATCGACAGGCGTCTACGAGCAGTACTTC.

The chain couples TRBV19 to TRBJ1-6; 7 bases are shared with TRBD1. Per the germline V gene, CDR1 is LNHDA and CDR2 is SQIVND (reference sequence). This CDR3 is 16 amino acids long. J was trimmed by 13 bases and V by 6 bases; bases with no gene match: 18. DNA for the CDR3: TGTGCCAGTAGCACCGACAGGGTCGGTATAGAATCGCCCCTCCACTTT. Residues: CASSTDRVGIESPLHF.

This clone was detected only a few times. V gene TRBV11-2 combines with J gene TRBJ1-2, with 7 positions matching TRBD1. The CDR3 loop spans 14 amino acids. Germline V gives CDR1 SGHAT, CDR2 FQNNGV. V was clipped by 3 bases and J by 6 bases; unmatched bases: 7. The chain's CDR3 is CASSFDRAGDGYTF. CDR3 nucleotide sequence: TGTGCCAGCAGCTTCGACAGGGCCGGCGATGGCTACACCTTC.

The chain links TRBV2 to TRBJ2-5; TRBD1 matches 8 bases. Germline V lookup: CDR1 SNHLY, CDR2 FYNNEI. The CDR3 spans 13 residues. J lost 7 bases, V lost 1 base, and 2 bases had no gene match. CDR3 protein: CASSEGQGRTQYF. As DNA, the CDR3 is TGTGCCAGCAGTGAAGGACAGGGGCGGACCCAGTACTTC.

The chain has TRBV5-1 and TRBJ2-1; D might be TRBD2 (7 bases). The ends were cut back, 3 bases at V and 6 bases at J, with 19 bases in the middle. Germline V gives CDR1 SGHRS, CDR2 YFSETQ. The CDR3 sequence is 16 residues long. In DNA, the CDR3 is TGCGCCAGCAGCTCCCTACTCCACGGGGGGCCCAATGAGCAGTTCTTC. The encoded protein is CASSSLLHGGPNEQFF.

The gene calls are TRBV30 and TRBJ2-1; 12 bases are shared with TRBD2. Per germline, CDR1 GTSNPN and CDR2 SVGIG (reference sequence). With V trimmed by 5 bases and J by 7 bases, 9 bases remained unmatched. The CDR3 is 15 amino acids. This chain's CDR3 is CAWDSTSGGGNEQFF. DNA for the CDR3: TGTGCCTGGGACTCGACTAGCGGGGGAGGGAATGAGCAGTTCTTC. The full variable domain, in which reference TRBV30 and TRBJ2-1 provide the parts outside the CDR3, is SQTIHQWPATLVQPVGSPLSLECTVEGTSNPNLYWYRQAAGRGLQLLFYSVGIGQISSEVPQNLSASRPQDRQFILSSKKLLLSDSGFYLCAWDSTSGGGNEQFFGPGTRLTVL.

The chain uses TRBV7-9 and TRBJ1-1, with 9 bases identical to TRBD1. The V segment lost 5 bases and the J segment 5 bases; nucleotides outside the gene matches: 6. CDR1 and CDR2 from the germline V gene are SEHNR and FQNEAQ (reference sequence). This CDR3 spans 14 amino acids. In DNA, the CDR3 is TGTGCCAGCAGCCGGGACAGGGCGAGGACTGAAGCTTTCTTT. Translation: CASSRDRARTEAFF.

This chain joins TRBV4-1 and TRBJ2-6, with 11 nucleotides matching TRBD1. From germline, CDR1 is MGHRA and CDR2 YSYEKL. The CDR3 has 15 residues. Losses at the gene ends were 4 bases for V and 11 bases for J; bases not matched to a gene: 7. The CDR3 loop is CASSPLPGQGDVLTF. For the CDR3, the DNA is TGCGCCAGCAGCCCTTTACCGGGACAGGGGGACGTCCTGACTTTC.

CDR3 sequence (DNA): TGTGCCAGCAGCCCGCGGGGTGCTGGCTACACCTTC. It specifies CASSPRGAGYTF. The rearrangement uses TRBV5-8 and TRBJ1-2; D gene unclear. This CDR3 region has 12 residues. Trimming cost V 4 bases and J 7 bases, with 11 bases left between them. Per germline, CDR1 SGHTS and CDR2 YDEGEE.

The chain employs TRBV3-1 (or the pseudogene TRBV3-2) and TRBJ2-5, with D hard to call. Trimming removed 0 bases from V and 1 base from J, with 3 bases in between. Germline CDR1 and CDR2: LGHDT and YNNKEL (reference sequence). The CDR3 sequence is 13 residues long. The CDR3 loop is CASSQDGQETQYF. DNA of the CDR3: TGTGCCAGCAGCCAAGACGGCCAAGAGACCCAGTACTTC.

This clone was observed a few times. DNA of the CDR3: TGTGCCAGCAAATCAGGGCGCCCGAACACTGAAGCTTTCTTT. This sequence encodes CASKSGRPNTEAFF. The chain has TRBV6-5 and TRBJ1-1, with D maybe TRBD1 (5 bases). The CDR3 sequence is 14 residues long. V gave up 7 bases and J gave up 1 base, with 13 bases separating them. Looked up from germline, CDR1 is MNHEY and CDR2 is SVGAGI.

The chain has TRBV7-9 and TRBJ2-6; 9 bases align to TRBD1. From germline, CDR1 is SEHNR and CDR2 FQNEAQ (reference sequence). J lost 1 base, V lost 4 bases, and 8 bases had no gene match. The length of the CDR3 is 18 residues. CDR3 DNA: TGTGCCAGCAGCTCACAGGGGGCCGCTCCATCTGGGGCCAACGTCCTGACTTTC. Protein sequence: CASSSQGAAPSGANVLTF. The entire variable domain, with the rest obtained from reference TRBV7-9 and TRBJ2-6, is as follows: DTGVSQNPRHKITKRGQNVTFRCDPISEHNRLYWYRQTLGQGPEFLTYFQNEAQLEKSRLLSDRFSAERPKGSFSTLEIQRTEQGDSAMYLCASSSQGAAPSGANVLTFGAGSRLTVL.

The V call is TRBV4-1, the J call TRBJ1-2; tentatively, D is TRBD1 (5 bases). Germline loops: CDR1 MGHRA, CDR2 YSYEKL. Trimming pared 1 base from V and 4 bases from J, leaving 19 bases between. This CDR3 has 17 amino acids. CDR3: CASSQGLRMTVFYGYTF. The CDR3 DNA reads as TGCGCCAGCAGCCAAGGCCTTAGGATGACAGTTTTCTATGGCTACACCTTC.

This clone was seen a handful of times. The genes are TRBV19 and TRBJ1-6; D not certain. The V and J ends lost 3 bases and 5 bases respectively, with 8 bases between them. There are 14 residues in the CDR3. CDR1 and CDR2 from the germline V gene are LNHDA and SQIVND (reference sequence). The CDR3 nucleotides are TGTGCCAGTAGTATTCAAACAGATAATTCACCCCTCCACTTT. Amino acid sequence: CASSIQTDNSPLHF.